This T cell receptor beta chain comes out of a study of cytomegalovirus exposure and HLA in healthy donors. Study-wide points: A likely sequencing artifact accounted for one observed cluster of highly shared sequence variants.

This CDR3 spans 12 amino acids. Germline values: CDR1 SEHNR, CDR2 FQNEAQ (reference sequence). Regarding this clone: What it binds is unknown. Sequence at one end of the junction differs from germline and may be a read error.

PCR was performed using 60 Vbeta and 13 Jbeta primers. Measured with immunoSEQ multiplex PCR; TCRdb has only the in-frame clones, and not every one. In the table there are fewer than 40,000 clones, 65% to 90% of which are singletons. This sequence joins TRBV7-9 and TRBJ1-5, with unresolved D. The sequencing input was PBMCs. This TCR was recovered from a woman aged 18 to 35 in good health and CMV-seronegative. CDR3 nucleotide sequence: TGTGCCAGCAGCTTAGCGAGGCAGCCCCAGAATTTT. This codes for CASSLARQPQNF.